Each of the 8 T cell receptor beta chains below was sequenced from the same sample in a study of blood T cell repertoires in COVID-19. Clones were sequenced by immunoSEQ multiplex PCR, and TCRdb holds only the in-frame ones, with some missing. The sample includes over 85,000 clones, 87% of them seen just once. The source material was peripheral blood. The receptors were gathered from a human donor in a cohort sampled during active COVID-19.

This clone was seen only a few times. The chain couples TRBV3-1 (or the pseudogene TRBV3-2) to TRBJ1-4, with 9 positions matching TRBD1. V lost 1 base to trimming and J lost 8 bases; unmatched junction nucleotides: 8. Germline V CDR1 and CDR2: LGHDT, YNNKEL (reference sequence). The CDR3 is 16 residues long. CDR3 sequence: CASSQVMDRGREKLFF. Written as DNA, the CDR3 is TGTGCCAGCAGCCAAGTAATGGACAGGGGACGCGAAAAACTGTTTTTT.

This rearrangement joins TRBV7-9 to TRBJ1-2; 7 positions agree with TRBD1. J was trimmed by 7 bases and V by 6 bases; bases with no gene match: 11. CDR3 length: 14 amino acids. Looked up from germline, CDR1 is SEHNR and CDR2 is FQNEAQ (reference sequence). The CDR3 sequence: CASRREGASAGYTF. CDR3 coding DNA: TGTGCCAGCAGGCGGGAGGGGGCGTCGGCTGGCTACACCTTC.

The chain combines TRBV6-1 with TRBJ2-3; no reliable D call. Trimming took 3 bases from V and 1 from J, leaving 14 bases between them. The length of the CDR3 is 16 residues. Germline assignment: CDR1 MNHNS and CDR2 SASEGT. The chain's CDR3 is CASSDSVAYGTDTQYF. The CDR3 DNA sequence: TGTGCCAGCAGTGATTCTGTCGCGTACGGCACAGATACGCAGTATTTT.

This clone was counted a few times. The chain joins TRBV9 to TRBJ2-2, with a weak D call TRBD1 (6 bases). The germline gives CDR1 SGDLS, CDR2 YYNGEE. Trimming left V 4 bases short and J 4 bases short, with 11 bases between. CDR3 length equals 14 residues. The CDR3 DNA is TGTGCCAGCAGCCCAGGACAGCGCACCGGGGAGCTGTTTTTT. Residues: CASSPGQRTGELFF.

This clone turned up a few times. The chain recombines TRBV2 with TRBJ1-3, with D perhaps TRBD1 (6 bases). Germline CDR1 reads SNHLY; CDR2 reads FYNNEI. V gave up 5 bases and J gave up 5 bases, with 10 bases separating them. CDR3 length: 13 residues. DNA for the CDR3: TGTGCCAGCAGTTTGGACAGCCGAAACACCATATATTTT. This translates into CASSLDSRNTIYF.

The CDR3 DNA sequence: TGTGCCAGCAGCTTACAAGGGACAGGGGGCAATGAGCAGTTCTTC. This codes for CASSLQGTGGNEQFF. The J gene is TRBJ2-1, the V gene TRBV7-6; 11 bases agree with TRBD1. The CDR3 extends over 15 amino acids. The V segment lost 2 bases and the J segment 6 bases; nucleotides outside the gene matches: 3. CDR1 SGHVS and CDR2 FNYEAQ come from the germline V gene. Variable domain in full (rest from reference TRBV7-6 and TRBJ2-1): GAGVSQSPRYKVTKRGQDVALRCDPISGHVSLYWYRQALGQGPEFLTYFNYEAQQDKSGLPNDRFSAERPEGSISTLTIQRTEQRDSAMYRCASSLQGTGGNEQFFGPGTRLTVL.

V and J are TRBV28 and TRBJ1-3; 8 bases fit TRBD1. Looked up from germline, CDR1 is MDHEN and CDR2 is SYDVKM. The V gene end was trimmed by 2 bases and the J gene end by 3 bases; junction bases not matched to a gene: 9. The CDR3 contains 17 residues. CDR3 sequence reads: CASSLISADRVGNTIYF. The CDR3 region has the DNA TGTGCCAGCAGTTTAATATCGGCGGACAGGGTTGGAAACACCATATATTTT. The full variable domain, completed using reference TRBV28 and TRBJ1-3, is DVKVTQSSRYLVKRTGEKVFLECVQDMDHENMFWYRQDPGLGLRLIYFSYDVKMKEKGDIPEGYSVSREKKERFSLILESASTNQTSMYLCASSLISADRVGNTIYFGEGSWLTVV.

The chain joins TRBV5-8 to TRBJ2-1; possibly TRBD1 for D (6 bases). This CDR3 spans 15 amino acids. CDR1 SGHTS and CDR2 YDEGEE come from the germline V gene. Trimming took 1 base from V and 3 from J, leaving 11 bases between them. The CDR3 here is CASSLLPDSYNEQFF. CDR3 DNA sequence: TGTGCCAGCAGCTTGCTTCCGGACAGCTACAATGAGCAGTTCTTC.